The 9 T cell receptor beta chains below were found in one sample sequenced in a study of blood T cell repertoires in COVID-19 (TCRdb year 2020). Library preparation used the immunoSEQ multiplex PCR assay. Here the immuneACCESS table is served through TCRdb, limited to in-frame sequences with V and J called. Missing clones are a known gap in these copies; in checked studies unresolved V genes cover under half, and the rest lacks a known reason. Present in this sample are roughly 170,000 clones, around 67% of which were seen just once. The ten largest account for about 3% of the sample. Sequencing input: peripheral blood. Receptors were obtained from a woman over 75 with acute or convalescent COVID-19.

The gene calls are TRBV27 and TRBJ1-4; 8 bases map to TRBD1. After removal of 9 bases from V and 8 bases from J, the junction contained 14 bases not matched to a gene. CDR3 length: 15 amino acids. Germline V gene sequence: CDR1 MNHEY, CDR2 SMNVEV (reference sequence). CDR3 protein: CASGTGPAVQEKLFF. DNA of the CDR3: TGTGCCAGTGGGACAGGCCCCGCCGTTCAGGAAAAACTGTTTTTT. The full variable domain, its missing parts supplied by reference TRBV27 and TRBJ1-4, is EAQVTQNPRYLITVTGKKLTVTCSQNMNHEYMSWYRQDPGLGLRQIYYSMNVEVTDKGDVPEGYKVSRKEKRNFPLILESPSPNQTSLYFCASGTGPAVQEKLFFGSGTQLSVL.

V is TRBV5-4 and J is TRBJ2-5; tentative D call: TRBD1 (6 bases). V was pared by 4 bases and J by 3 bases, with 13 bases between. The CDR3 covers 14 residues. Germline V gene lookup returns CDR1 SGHNT and CDR2 YYREEE (reference sequence). For the CDR3, the DNA is TGTGCCAGCAGCACAGGACAGTTTAAAGAGACCCAGTACTTC. This gives the protein CASSTGQFKETQYF.

This chain links TRBV19 with TRBJ2-3, with 7 bases matching TRBD2. V lost 3 bases to trimming and J lost 5 bases; unmatched junction nucleotides: 11. Looked up from germline, CDR1 is LNHDA and CDR2 is SQIVND (reference sequence). The CDR3 has 16 amino acids. CDR3 sequence (DNA): TGTGCCAGTAGTATCGGGTTGGCGGGAGTGCAAGATACGCAGTATTTT. Translation: CASSIGLAGVQDTQYF. Full variable domain (remainder filled in from reference TRBV19 and TRBJ2-3): DGGITQSPKYLFRKEGQNVTLSCEQNLNHDAMYWYRQDPGQGLRLIYYSQIVNDFQKGDIAEGYSVSREKKESFPLTVTSAQKNPTAFYLCASSIGLAGVQDTQYFGPGTRLTVL.

The genes are TRBV6-2 or TRBV6-3 and TRBJ2-3; 7 bases map to TRBD2. From germline, CDR1 is MNHEY and CDR2 SVGEGT. V dropped 1 base and J dropped 2; count of bases not matched to a gene: 6. The CDR3 has 16 residues. The CDR3 DNA reads as TGTGCCAGCAGTTACTTTGCGGGAGAGATCACAGATACGCAGTATTTT. Its translation is CASSYFAGEITDTQYF.

The CDR3 DNA is TGTGCCAGCAAGGGACAGAGGAACACTGAAGCTTTCTTT. Translation: CASKGQRNTEAFF. V and J are TRBV28 and TRBJ1-1; TRBD1 agrees at 7 bases. Germline V lookup: CDR1 MDHEN, CDR2 SYDVKM. The ends lost 7 bases at V and 1 base at J; junction bases unmatched: 3. The CDR3 has 13 residues. Full variable domain (remainder filled in from reference TRBV28 and TRBJ1-1): DVKVTQSSRYLVKRTGEKVFLECVQDMDHENMFWYRQDPGLGLRLIYFSYDVKMKEKGDIPEGYSVSREKKERFSLILESASTNQTSMYLCASKGQRNTEAFFGQGTRLTVV.

This chain joins TRBV24-1 and TRBJ2-1, with 10 bases that match TRBD1. V gave up 0 bases and J gave up 5 bases; unmatched junction bases: 3. The length of the CDR3 is 16 residues. Germline assignment: CDR1 KGHDR and CDR2 SFDVKD. The CDR3 is CATSDLGQGVNNEQFF. The DNA for the CDR3 is TGTGCCACCAGTGATTTGGGACAGGGGGTGAACAATGAGCAGTTCTTC.

This chain links TRBV7-9 with TRBJ1-2, with unresolved D. CDR3 length: 16 amino acids. The V gene's germline CDR1 is SEHNR and CDR2 FQNEAQ (reference sequence). Trimming removed 2 bases from V and 4 bases from J, with 17 bases in between. CDR3 DNA sequence: TGTGCCAGCAGCTTATCAGACCGCGACTCCTTCTATGGCTACACCTTC. Protein: CASSLSDRDSFYGYTF.

This clone was picked up a small number of times. The rearrangement uses TRBV2 and TRBJ2-7; the match to TRBD1 covers 11 bases. Germline values: CDR1 SNHLY, CDR2 FYNNEI. The J segment lost 6 bases and the V segment lost 6 bases, leaving 1 base of the junction unmatched. This CDR3 is built from 12 residues. The CDR3 nucleotides read TGTGCCAGCAGGGGGACAGGGGGCGAGCAGTACTTC. It yields the protein CASRGTGGEQYF.

The chain links TRBV7-9 to TRBJ2-3; D possibly corresponds to TRBD1 (5 bases). Germline loops: CDR1 SEHNR, CDR2 FQNEAQ (reference sequence). The CDR3 consists of 15 residues. Trimming shortened V by 3 bases and J by 7 bases, and 17 bases separated the two germline ends. CDR3 amino acids: CASSFWIREENTQYF. The DNA of the CDR3 is TGTGCCAGCAGCTTTTGGATCAGGGAAGAAAATACGCAGTATTTT.